The rows below give T cell receptor beta chains drawn from one sample of a study of identical twins. TCRdb recomputed calls from the 5' RACE reads with MiXCR, one row per CDR3 protein. The repertoire has approximately 700,000 distinct CDR3 sequences, 15% to 20% of them found once; the top ten carry around 12%. This sample was also put to use in a study of T cells expressing NK-cell markers.

The source material was PBMCs. These receptors originate from a woman between 18 and 30 years old in good health. The CDR3 runs from the conserved cysteine through the conserved F or W. A D gene is named only where the DNA matches it firmly. Expanded clones are given a class, and other clones once, few, many or no size at all.

CDR3aa	CDR3nt	d_gene	abundance	v_gene	j_gene
CASSLFGTGELFF	TGTGCCAGCAGCTTATTCGGCACCGGGGAGCTGTTTTTT	-	-	TRBV7-2	TRBJ2-2
CASRPGQGAYDEQFF	TGCGCCAGCAGACCCGGACAGGGGGCGTACGATGAGCAGTTCTTC	TRBD1	-	TRBV5-1	TRBJ2-1
CASSLAAGGRQETQYF	TGTGCCAGCAGCTTAGCGGCGGGAGGGCGACAAGAGACCCAGTACTTC	TRBD2	-	TRBV7-8	TRBJ2-5
CASSSALAVGFF	TGTGCCAGCAGCTCGGCACTGGCCGTGGGGTTCTTC	-	many	TRBV12-3/TRBV12-4	TRBJ2-1
CASTTGLTPTDTQYF	TGTGCCAGCACCACCGGACTGACGCCCACAGATACGCAGTATTTT	-	few	TRBV7-8	TRBJ2-3
CASSEKLDHEQYF	TGTGCCAGCAGTGAAAAACTCGACCACGAGCAGTACTTC	-	-	TRBV6-4	TRBJ2-7
CASSADSGGWEQYF	TGTGCCAGTAGTGCCGACAGTGGTGGTTGGGAGCAGTACTTC	-	few	TRBV19	TRBJ2-7
CASSWTGNAFF	TGTGCCAGCAGCTGGACAGGGAACGCTTTCTTT	TRBD1	many	TRBV13	TRBJ1-1
CASRSVGEQFF	TGTGCCAGCAGATCAGTGGGGGAGCAGTTCTTC	-	-	TRBV12-3/TRBV12-4	TRBJ2-1
CSATSKNTEAFF	TGCAGTGCTACCTCTAAGAACACTGAAGCTTTCTTT	-	-	TRBV20-1	TRBJ1-1
CASSDGLSTGELFF	TGTGCCAGCAGTGATGGCCTTTCCACCGGGGAGCTGTTTTTT	-	-	TRBV2	TRBJ2-2
CATSGLALAKNIQYF	TGTGCCACCAGCGGACTAGCTTTAGCCAAAAACATTCAGTACTTC	TRBD2	few	TRBV15	TRBJ2-4
CASSLGLQSNEQYF	TGTGCCAGCAGCTTGGGACTACAGAGCAACGAGCAGTACTTC	TRBD2	-	TRBV11-2	TRBJ2-7
CSVVETQYF	TGCAGCGTTGTGGAGACCCAGTACTTC	-	-	TRBV29-1	TRBJ2-5
CASTVGQGSRAFF	TGTGCCAGCACGGTGGGACAGGGATCTCGAGCTTTCTTT	TRBD1	few	TRBV6-1	TRBJ1-1
CASSSGLAGEGAYNEQFF	TGTGCCAGCAGCTCAGGACTAGCGGGAGAGGGTGCTTATAATGAGCAGTTCTTC	TRBD2	-	TRBV11-1	TRBJ2-1
CASSAPQGSDTQYF	TGCGCCAGCAGCGCCCCACAGGGGTCAGATACGCAGTATTTT	TRBD1	many	TRBV5-1	TRBJ2-3
CASGLVQASGGYNEQFF	TGTGCTAGTGGTTTGGTACAGGCTAGCGGGGGGTACAATGAGCAGTTCTTC	TRBD2	few	TRBV12-5	TRBJ2-1
CASSLEGGRSETQYF	TGCGCCAGCAGCTTGGAAGGCGGGAGATCAGAGACCCAGTACTTC	TRBD2	-	TRBV5-1	TRBJ2-5
CASSLMSETQYF	TGTGCCAGCAGCTTAATGTCGGAGACCCAGTACTTC	-	few	TRBV7-6	TRBJ2-5
CASGSPVGTTDTQYF	TGTGCTAGTGGTTCCCCGGTCGGGACCACAGATACGCAGTATTTT	-	few	TRBV12-5	TRBJ2-3
CAWSRLAGASTDTQYF	TGTGCCTGGAGTAGACTAGCGGGAGCTAGCACAGATACGCAGTATTTT	TRBD2	-	TRBV30	TRBJ2-3
CSARDSGSNEKLFF	TGCAGTGCTAGAGATTCGGGCTCTAATGAAAAACTGTTTTTT	-	-	TRBV20-1	TRBJ1-4
CASSFWEGMNTEAFF	TGTGCCAGCAGCTTTTGGGAGGGAATGAACACTGAAGCTTTCTTT	-	few	TRBV7-2	TRBJ1-1
CSVPGAGANNEKLFF	TGCAGCGTTCCCGGGGCAGGGGCCAATAATGAAAAACTGTTTTTT	-	few	TRBV29-1	TRBJ1-4
CSVVWGPMNTEAFF	TGCAGCGTTGTTTGGGGTCCCATGAACACTGAAGCTTTCTTT	-	few	TRBV29-1	TRBJ1-1
CASSPGQSGVDEQYF	TGTGCCAGCAGCCCGGGACAGTCCGGCGTCGACGAGCAGTACTTC	TRBD1	-	TRBV5-5	TRBJ2-7
CASSLLAGTYEQYF	TGTGCCAGCAGCCTCCTAGCGGGGACCTACGAGCAGTACTTC	TRBD2	many	TRBV7-2	TRBJ2-7
CASSQEDRSTDTQYF	TGCGCCAGCAGCCAAGAGGACAGGAGCACAGATACGCAGTATTTT	TRBD1	-	TRBV4-3	TRBJ2-3
CASSVAPSTSGRSDTQYF	TGTGCCAGCAGCGTAGCTCCCTCCACTAGCGGGAGGTCAGATACGCAGTATTTT	TRBD2	-	TRBV9	TRBJ2-3
CASSLASYNSDNEQFF	TGTGCCAGCAGCTTAGCCAGTTACAACTCGGACAATGAGCAGTTCTTC	-	few	TRBV7-9	TRBJ2-1
CAIGTSGGNEQFF	TGTGCCATCGGGACTAGCGGGGGAAATGAGCAGTTCTTC	TRBD2	-	TRBV10-3	TRBJ2-1
CASSPRRGTSGNEQFF	TGTGCCAGCAGTCCCCGTAGGGGGACTAGTGGCAATGAGCAGTTCTTC	TRBD2	few	TRBV12-3/TRBV12-4	TRBJ2-1
CASTRFGTAKNTEAFF	TGTGCCAGCACCCGATTCGGGACAGCTAAGAACACTGAAGCTTTCTTT	TRBD1	few	TRBV6-1	TRBJ1-1
CASSFTGTMGEQYF	TGCGCCAGCAGCTTCACCGGGACGATGGGGGAGCAGTACTTC	-	-	TRBV5-1	TRBJ2-7
CASSHGYRVPGANVLTF	TGTGCCAGCAGCCACGGATACAGGGTACCTGGGGCCAACGTCCTGACTTTC	-	-	TRBV7-9	TRBJ2-6
CASSSIHEQYF	TGTGCCAGCAGTTCCATCCACGAGCAGTACTTC	-	-	TRBV12-3/TRBV12-4	TRBJ2-7
CASSFSTTGVGSPLHF	TGCGCCAGCAGCTTTTCAACAACAGGGGTAGGTTCACCCCTCCACTTT	TRBD1	many	TRBV5-1	TRBJ1-6
CASTIKRGVGSPLHF	TGTGCCAGCACCATAAAGAGGGGGGTAGGCTCACCCCTCCACTTT	-	-	TRBV6-1	TRBJ1-6
CASSEAGGTQYF	TGTGCCAGCAGCGAAGCGGGCGGTACGCAGTATTTT	-	-	TRBV9	TRBJ2-3
CASSLHPLGGGYNEQFF	TGCGCCAGCAGCTTGCACCCGCTAGGGGGTGGGTACAATGAGCAGTTCTTC	-	-	TRBV5-1	TRBJ2-1
CASSLGTGVGNQPQHF	TGTGCCAGCAGCCTAGGGACAGGCGTAGGCAATCAGCCCCAGCATTTT	TRBD1	few	TRBV12-3/TRBV12-4	TRBJ1-5
CASSDDRTRSYEQYF	TGTGCCAGCAGTGACGACCGGACTAGAAGCTACGAGCAGTACTTC	TRBD2	many	TRBV6-1	TRBJ2-7
CATSSPTGTDKETQYF	TGTGCCACCAGCAGTCCGACGGGGACCGACAAAGAGACCCAGTACTTC	-	few	TRBV15	TRBJ2-5
CSARTLSGRAYNEQFF	TGCAGTGCTAGAACCCTTTCCGGGAGGGCCTACAATGAGCAGTTCTTC	TRBD2	-	TRBV20-1	TRBJ2-1
CATQRSGSNQPQHF	TGTGCCACTCAGCGATCGGGGAGCAATCAGCCCCAGCATTTT	-	few	TRBV24-1	TRBJ1-5
CASSEFRGADNEQFF	TGTGCCAGCAGTGAATTTAGGGGGGCGGACAATGAGCAGTTCTTC	-	-	TRBV25-1	TRBJ2-1
CASSQRDRAETQYF	TGTGCCAGCAGTCAAAGGGACAGGGCAGAGACCCAGTACTTC	TRBD1	many	TRBV12-3/TRBV12-4	TRBJ2-5
CSAGRGGVTKNIQYF	TGCAGTGCTGGGCGTGGGGGGGTGACCAAAAACATTCAGTACTTC	TRBD2	-	TRBV20-1	TRBJ2-4
CASSQLAGGSYEQYF	TGTGCCAGCAGTCAACTAGCGGGGGGATCCTACGAGCAGTACTTC	TRBD2	-	TRBV6-1	TRBJ2-7
CSVPGHYSYEQYF	TGCAGCGTGCCGGGACACTATTCCTACGAGCAGTACTTC	-	-	TRBV29-1	TRBJ2-7
CSAIKTGTDTQYF	TGCAGTGCCATCAAGACAGGCACAGATACGCAGTATTTT	-	few	TRBV20-1	TRBJ2-3
CASTLTGFFTEAFF	TGTGCCAGCACCTTGACAGGGTTTTTTACTGAAGCTTTCTTT	TRBD1	-	TRBV12-3/TRBV12-4	TRBJ1-1
CASTQTSGNNEQFF	TGCGCCAGCACCCAGACTAGCGGCAACAATGAGCAGTTCTTC	TRBD2	-	TRBV5-1	TRBJ2-1
CASISRTEAFF	TGTGCCAGCATCTCCAGGACTGAAGCTTTCTTT	-	-	TRBV12-3/TRBV12-4	TRBJ1-1
CAEGLGNEQFF	TGTGCCGAGGGACTAGGAAATGAGCAGTTCTTC	TRBD2	many	TRBV12-3/TRBV12-4	TRBJ2-1
CASSQAGGYGAFF	TGTGCCAGCAGCCAAGCTGGGGGGTACGGAGCTTTCTTT	-	few	TRBV4-2	TRBJ1-1
CSASAGYDEQFF	TGCAGTGCTAGTGCAGGTTATGATGAGCAGTTCTTC	-	few	TRBV20-1	TRBJ2-1
CASSQDASRGDTQYF	TGCGCCAGCAGCCAAGACGCTTCCAGGGGGGATACGCAGTATTTT	TRBD1	-	TRBV4-1	TRBJ2-3